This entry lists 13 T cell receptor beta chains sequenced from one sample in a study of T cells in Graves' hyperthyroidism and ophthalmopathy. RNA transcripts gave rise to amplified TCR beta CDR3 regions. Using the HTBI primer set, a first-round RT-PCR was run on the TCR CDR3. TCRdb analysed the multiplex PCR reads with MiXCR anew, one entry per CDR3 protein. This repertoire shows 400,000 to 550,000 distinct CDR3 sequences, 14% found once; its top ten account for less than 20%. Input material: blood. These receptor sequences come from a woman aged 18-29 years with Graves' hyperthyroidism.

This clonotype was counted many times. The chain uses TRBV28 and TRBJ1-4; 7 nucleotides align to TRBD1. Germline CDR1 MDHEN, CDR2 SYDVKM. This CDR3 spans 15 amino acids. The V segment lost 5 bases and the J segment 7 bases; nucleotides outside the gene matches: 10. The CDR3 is CASSIPTGRTEKLFF. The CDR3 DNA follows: TGTGCCAGCAGTATCCCGACAGGGAGGACTGAAAAACTGTTTTTT.

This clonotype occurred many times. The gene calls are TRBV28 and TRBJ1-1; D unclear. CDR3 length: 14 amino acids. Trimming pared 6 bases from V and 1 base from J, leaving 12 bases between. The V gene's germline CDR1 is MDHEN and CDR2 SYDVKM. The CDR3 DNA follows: TGTGCCAGCAGACCGGACGGTAGGAACACTGAAGCTTTCTTT. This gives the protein CASRPDGRNTEAFF.

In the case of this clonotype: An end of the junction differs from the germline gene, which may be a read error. CDR3 sequence reads: CPSSLAAGTYGYTF. The CDR3 DNA follows: TGTCCCAGCAGCCTCGCAGCGGGGACCTATGGCTACACCTTC. The chain uses TRBV7-8 and TRBJ1-2, with D maybe TRBD1 (5 bases). The CDR3 is made up of 14 amino acids. Germline V gene sequence: CDR1 SGHVS, CDR2 FQNEAQ.

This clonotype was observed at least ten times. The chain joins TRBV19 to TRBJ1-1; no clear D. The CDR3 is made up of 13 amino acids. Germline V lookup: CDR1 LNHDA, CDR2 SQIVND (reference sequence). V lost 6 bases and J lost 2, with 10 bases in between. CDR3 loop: CASSDQTNTEAFF. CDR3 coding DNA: TGTGCCAGTAGCGATCAGACTAACACTGAAGCTTTCTTT.

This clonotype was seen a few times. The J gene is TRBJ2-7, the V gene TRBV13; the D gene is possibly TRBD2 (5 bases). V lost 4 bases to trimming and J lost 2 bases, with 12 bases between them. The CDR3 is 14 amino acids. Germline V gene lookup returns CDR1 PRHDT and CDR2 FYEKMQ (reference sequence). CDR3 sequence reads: CASSWRTSPYEQYV. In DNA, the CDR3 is TGTGCCAGCAGCTGGCGGACTTCCCCCTACGAGCAGTACGTC.

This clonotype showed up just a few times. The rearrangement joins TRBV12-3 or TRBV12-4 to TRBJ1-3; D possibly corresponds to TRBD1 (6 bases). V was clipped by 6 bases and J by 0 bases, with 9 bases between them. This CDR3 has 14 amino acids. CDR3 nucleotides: TGTGCCAGCAGGCAGGGGAGCTCTGGAAACACCATATATTTT. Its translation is CASRQGSSGNTIYF.

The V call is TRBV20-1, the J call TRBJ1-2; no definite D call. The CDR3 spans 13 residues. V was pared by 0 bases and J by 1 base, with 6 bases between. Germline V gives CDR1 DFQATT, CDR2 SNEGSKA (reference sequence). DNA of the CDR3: TGCAGTGCTAGAGACTACCTTAACTATGGCTACACCTTC. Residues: CSARDYLNYGYTF.

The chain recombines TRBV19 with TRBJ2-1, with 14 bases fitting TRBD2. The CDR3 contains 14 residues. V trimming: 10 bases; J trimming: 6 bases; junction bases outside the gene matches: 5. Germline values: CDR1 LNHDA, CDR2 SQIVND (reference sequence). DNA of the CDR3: TGTGCCACCAGACTAGCGGGAGGGCCCAATGAGCAGTTCTTC. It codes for CATRLAGGPNEQFF.

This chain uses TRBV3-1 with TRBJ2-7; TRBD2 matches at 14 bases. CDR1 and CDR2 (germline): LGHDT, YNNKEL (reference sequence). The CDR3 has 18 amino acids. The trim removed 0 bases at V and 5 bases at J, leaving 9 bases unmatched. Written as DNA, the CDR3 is TGTGCCAGCAGCCAAGACCCCACCGGGACTAGCGGGAGAGACGAGCAGTACGTC. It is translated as CASSQDPTGTSGRDEQYV.

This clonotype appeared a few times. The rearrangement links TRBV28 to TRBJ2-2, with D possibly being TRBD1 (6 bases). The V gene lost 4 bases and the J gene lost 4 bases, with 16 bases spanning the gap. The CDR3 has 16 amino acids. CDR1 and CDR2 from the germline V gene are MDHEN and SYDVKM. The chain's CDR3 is CASSYSGTPITGELFF. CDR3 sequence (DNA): TGTGCCAGCAGTTACTCCGGGACACCGATCACCGGGGAGCTGTTTTTT.

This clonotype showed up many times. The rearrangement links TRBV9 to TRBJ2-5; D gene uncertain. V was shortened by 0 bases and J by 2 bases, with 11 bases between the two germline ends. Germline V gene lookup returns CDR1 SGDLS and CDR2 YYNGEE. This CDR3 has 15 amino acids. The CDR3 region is CASSVAAARQETQYF. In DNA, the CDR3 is TGTGCCAGCAGCGTAGCGGCGGCGCGTCAAGAGACCCAGTACTTC.

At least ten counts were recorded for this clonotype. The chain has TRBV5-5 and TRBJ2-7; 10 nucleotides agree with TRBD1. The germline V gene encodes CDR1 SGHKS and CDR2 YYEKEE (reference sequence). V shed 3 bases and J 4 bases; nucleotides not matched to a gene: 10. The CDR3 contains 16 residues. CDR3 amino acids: CASSYDRDRGTYEQYF. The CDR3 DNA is TGTGCCAGCAGCTACGACCGGGACAGGGGTACGTACGAGCAGTACTTC.

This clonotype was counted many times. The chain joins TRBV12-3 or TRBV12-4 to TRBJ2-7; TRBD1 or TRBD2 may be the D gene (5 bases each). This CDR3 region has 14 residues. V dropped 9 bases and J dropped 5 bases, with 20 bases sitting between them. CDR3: CASSPEGPGHEQYV. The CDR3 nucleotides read TGTGCCAGTTCCCCCGAGGGGCCGGGGCACGAGCAGTACGTC.